This entry lists 27 T cell receptor beta chains sequenced from one sample in a study of T cell responses to AZD1222 COVID-19 vaccine. The assay was immunoSEQ multiplex PCR, and TCRdb's table has in-frame clones only and misses some. The table lists some 170,000 clones, 85% to 95% of them singletons. The sequenced sample was peripheral blood, obtained 28 days after the second AZD1222 dose. These receptors originate from an adult who received the AZD1222 COVID-19 vaccine.

The CDR3 protein is CASSPQSLGYGYTF. CDR3 nucleotides: TGTGCCAGCAGCCCACAATCGCTCGGCTATGGCTACACCTTC. This sequence joins TRBV11-1 and TRBJ1-2; D remains ambiguous. Germline V lookup: CDR1 SGHAT, CDR2 FQDESV (reference sequence). V lost 5 bases, J lost 4 bases, and 14 bases lay in between. The CDR3 consists of 14 residues.

The J gene is TRBJ1-2, the V gene TRBV2, with D hard to call. The CDR3 contains 16 residues. V gave up 4 bases and J gave up 4 bases, with 19 bases separating them. Germline V gene lookup returns CDR1 SNHLY and CDR2 FYNNEI. As DNA, the CDR3 is TGTGCCAGCAGTGTAGTTGAGTCGGCGAAAGTCTATGGCTACACCTTC. Residues: CASSVVESAKVYGYTF.

J is TRBJ1-5 and V is TRBV28; D remains unclear. Germline CDR1 reads MDHEN; CDR2 reads SYDVKM. The CDR3 consists of 9 residues. V gave up 8 bases and J gave up 7 bases, with 3 bases separating them. The CDR3 region is CASGQPQHF. For the CDR3, the DNA is TGTGCCAGCGGGCAGCCCCAGCATTTT. Using reference TRBV28 and TRBJ1-5 for the parts outside the CDR3, the full variable domain is DVKVTQSSRYLVKRTGEKVFLECVQDMDHENMFWYRQDPGLGLRLIYFSYDVKMKEKGDIPEGYSVSREKKERFSLILESASTNQTSMYLCASGQPQHFGDGTRLSIL.

The V gene is TRBV29-1, the J gene TRBJ1-2, with TRBD1 matching over 7 bases. J gave up 5 bases and V 4 bases, and 4 bases lay outside the gene matches. The CDR3 has 12 residues. CDR1 and CDR2 from the germline V gene are SQVTM and ANQGSEA. CDR3 protein: CSVARGEYGYTF. CDR3 DNA: TGCAGCGTTGCCAGGGGGGAGTATGGCTACACCTTC.

The CDR3 sequence is CASSLASWGTDTQYF. The CDR3 DNA is TGTGCCAGCAGCTTAGCTTCCTGGGGGACAGATACGCAGTATTTT. The chain carries TRBV7-9 and TRBJ2-3, with D perhaps being TRBD1 or TRBD2 (5 bases each). CDR3 size: 15 residues. CDR1 SEHNR and CDR2 FQNEAQ come from the germline V gene (reference sequence). V dropped 0 bases and J dropped 3 bases, with 10 bases sitting between them.

The chain combines TRBV12-2 with TRBJ2-2. TRBV12-2 is flagged as a pseudogene. The length of the CDR3 is 15 residues. As DNA, the CDR3 is TGTGCAAGTCGCTTTGAACCTGTTGGCACCGGGGAGCTGTTTTTT. Protein product: CASRFEPVGTGELFF.

V is TRBV5-8 and J is TRBJ1-5, with TRBD1 matching 8 bases. V dropped 4 bases and J dropped 6; count of bases not matched to a gene: 6. The germline V gene has CDR1 SGHTS and CDR2 YDEGEE. The CDR3 runs to 14 residues. This chain's CDR3 is CASSRTGLIQPQHF. CDR3 sequence (DNA): TGTGCCAGCAGCCGGACAGGGCTAATTCAGCCCCAGCATTTT.

The chain uses TRBV5-1 and TRBJ1-1; D not resolved. V gave up 5 bases and J gave up 11 bases, with 13 bases separating them. The CDR3 is made up of 11 amino acids. Germline CDR1 is SGHRS and CDR2 is YFSETQ. The CDR3 reads CASRDGVGAFF. The CDR3 DNA sequence: TGCGCCAGCAGAGATGGGGTCGGGGCTTTCTTT.

The J gene is TRBJ2-7, the V gene TRBV3-1 (or the pseudogene TRBV3-2); the D gene is possibly TRBD2 (6 bases). V was clipped by 1 base and J by 2 bases, with 6 bases between them. The CDR3 consists of 13 residues. Germline V CDR1 and CDR2: LGHDT, YNNKEL (reference sequence). Written as DNA, the CDR3 is TGTGCCAGCAGCCAAGGGACTACCTACGAGCAGTACTTC. It yields the protein CASSQGTTYEQYF.

The chain recombines TRBV18 with TRBJ2-7; D possibly corresponds to TRBD1 (6 bases). Germline values: CDR1 KGHSH, CDR2 LQKENI. V lost 3 bases to trimming and J lost 1 base, with 10 bases between them. The CDR3 runs 14 residues. The chain's CDR3 is CASSPLGQSYEQYF. In DNA form, the CDR3 reads TGTGCCAGCTCACCTCTGGGACAATCCTACGAGCAGTACTTC.

This chain connects TRBV9 to TRBJ1-3; D is undetermined. From germline, CDR1 is SGDLS and CDR2 YYNGEE. The ends were cut back, 1 base at V and 0 bases at J, with 5 bases in the middle. The CDR3 contains 14 residues. The CDR3 is CASSVYSSGNTIYF. The CDR3 DNA follows: TGTGCCAGCAGCGTATACAGCTCTGGAAACACCATATATTTT.

This chain joins TRBV5-1 and TRBJ2-1; 9 nucleotides match TRBD1. The CDR3 runs to 14 residues. V gave up 4 bases and J gave up 9 bases; unmatched junction bases: 8. Germline lookup yields CDR1 SGHRS and CDR2 YFSETQ. The CDR3 DNA sequence: TGCGCCAGCAGCGACCCACAGGGGGCGGGTGAGCAGTTCTTC. This translates into CASSDPQGAGEQFF.

The chain recombines TRBV7-3 with TRBJ1-1; unclear D gene. Trimming left V 2 bases short and J 4 bases short, with 11 bases between. The germline V gene encodes CDR1 SGHTA and CDR2 FQGTGA. This CDR3 contains 14 residues. In DNA, the CDR3 is TGTGCCAGCAGCTTATCGTACAGCGGCACTGAAGCTTTCTTT. Encoded protein: CASSLSYSGTEAFF.

This sequence joins TRBV14 and TRBJ1-1, with no clear D. The germline gives CDR1 SGHDN, CDR2 FVKESK. CDR3 length: 15 residues. V was cut by 4 bases and J by 0 bases, with 12 bases left in between. DNA for the CDR3: TGTGCCAGCAGCCGGTTTGAATTATTGAACACTGAAGCTTTCTTT. Translation: CASSRFELLNTEAFF.

The V and J genes are TRBV18 and TRBJ1-5; possible D gene TRBD1, 5 bases. The CDR3 contains 13 residues. Germline V gene data show CDR1 as KGHSH and CDR2 as LQKENI. Trimming took 6 bases from V and 7 from J, leaving 13 bases between them. CDR3 in amino acids: CASSPDSAQPQHF. The DNA for the CDR3 is TGTGCCAGCTCGCCCGACAGTGCCCAGCCCCAGCATTTT.

The sample holds one count of this clone. The chain combines TRBV11-2 with TRBJ2-7; no clear D. The CDR3 length is 14 residues. V gave up 6 bases and J gave up 6 bases, with 18 bases separating them. Germline-derived CDR1 and CDR2 are SGHAT and FQNNGV. The CDR3 protein is CASSPRPGFGEQYF. As DNA, the CDR3 is TGTGCCAGCAGTCCCCGGCCGGGCTTCGGCGAGCAGTACTTC.

V usage is TRBV27 and J usage is TRBJ1-1; possibly TRBD1 for D (5 bases). This CDR3 comprises 17 residues. CDR1 MNHEY and CDR2 SMNVEV come from the germline V gene (reference sequence). V lost 5 bases and J 0 bases, leaving 19 bases between the germline ends. CDR3 sequence (DNA): TGTGCCAGCAGTCCCCGGACGAATGGGGCTCTGAACACTGAAGCTTTCTTT. Encoded protein: CASSPRTNGALNTEAFF.

The genes are TRBV27 and TRBJ1-2; a possible D gene is TRBD1 (5 bases). CDR1 is MNHEY, CDR2 SMNVEV, per germline (reference sequence). CDR3 size: 17 residues. Trimming left V 1 base short and J 4 bases short, with 19 bases between. This CDR3 reads CASSLLRGALAPYGYTF. The CDR3 coding sequence is TGTGCCAGCAGTTTATTGCGGGGCGCGTTGGCTCCCTATGGCTACACCTTC.

The chain uses TRBV2 and TRBJ2-5; D is undetermined. Trimming cost V 3 bases and J 6 bases, with 14 bases left between them. This CDR3 has 14 residues. CDR1 and CDR2 (germline): SNHLY, FYNNEI. The CDR3: CASSDWSTGQTQYF. The CDR3 nucleotides read TGTGCCAGCAGTGATTGGAGTACGGGCCAGACCCAGTACTTC.

Concerning this clone: Other nucleotide sequences in the sample specify the same CDR3. V usage is TRBV3-1 (or the pseudogene TRBV3-2) and J usage is TRBJ1-2, with unresolved D. Germline V gene sequence: CDR1 LGHDT, CDR2 YNNKEL (reference sequence). V lost 0 bases, J lost 5 bases, and 4 bases lay in between. CDR3 length equals 12 residues. CDR3 loop: CASSQEVYGYTF. For the CDR3, the DNA is TGTGCCAGCAGCCAAGAGGTTTATGGCTACACCTTC.

The chain couples TRBV29-1 to TRBJ2-3; the match to TRBD2 covers 10 bases. The germline V gene has CDR1 SQVTM and CDR2 ANQGSEA. The CDR3 has 15 amino acids. V shed 7 bases and J 0 bases; nucleotides not matched to a gene: 7. The CDR3 region is CSAQTSGSSTDTQYF. Written as DNA, the CDR3 is TGCAGCGCCCAGACTAGCGGGTCTAGCACAGATACGCAGTATTTT.

The chain carries TRBV7-2 and TRBJ1-5; D gene unclear. The CDR3 sequence is 17 residues long. Deletions cut 1 base from V and 4 bases from J, with 17 bases between. Germline CDR1 SGHTA, CDR2 FQGNSA. CDR3 DNA: TGTGCCAGCAGCTTAGGGGGTGGGATTCGCTCAAATCAGCCCCAGCATTTT. As protein: CASSLGGGIRSNQPQHF.

V and J are TRBV19 and TRBJ2-5; maybe TRBD1 (6 bases). V lost 4 bases, J lost 3 bases, and 9 bases lay in between. This CDR3 has 13 residues. Germline V gives CDR1 LNHDA, CDR2 SQIVND (reference sequence). CDR3 protein: CASSNDRKETQYF. In DNA form, the CDR3 reads TGTGCCAGTAGTAATGACAGGAAAGAGACCCAGTACTTC.

The J gene is TRBJ1-2, the V gene TRBV24-1; a weak D match, TRBD1 (5 bases). Trimming cost V 5 bases and J 8 bases, with 14 bases left between them. The CDR3 loop spans 13 amino acids. Germline lookup yields CDR1 KGHDR and CDR2 SFDVKD. CDR3 bases: TGTGCCACCAGTGTCGACGGGGGTCGGGGCTACACCTTC. Its translation: CATSVDGGRGYTF.

The chain uses TRBV30 and TRBJ1-1; no reliable D call. The length of the CDR3 is 10 residues. Germline lookup yields CDR1 GTSNPN and CDR2 SVGIG (reference sequence). V lost 8 bases and J lost 6, with 10 bases in between. CDR3 region: CALEEAEAFF. In DNA form, the CDR3 reads TGTGCCCTTGAGGAGGCTGAAGCTTTCTTT.

V and J are TRBV27 and TRBJ1-6; D remains ambiguous. V was pared by 7 bases and J by 7 bases, with 14 bases between. This CDR3 has 14 amino acids. Germline CDR1 reads MNHEY; CDR2 reads SMNVEV (reference sequence). CDR3 region: CASTGSGRNSPLHF. The CDR3 DNA is TGTGCCAGCACTGGTTCCGGGCGGAATTCACCCCTCCACTTT.

The chain recombines TRBV27 with TRBJ1-5, with TRBD1 identical over 9 bases. The CDR3 runs 15 residues. CDR1 MNHEY and CDR2 SMNVEV come from the germline V gene (reference sequence). The ends lost 3 bases at V and 3 bases at J; junction bases unmatched: 3. The CDR3: CASSLGTGNNQPQHF. The CDR3 DNA is TGTGCCAGCAGTTTGGGGACAGGGAACAATCAGCCCCAGCATTTT.